The subject of this entry is one TCR beta chain. This sample was included in a study of technical replicates of blood from a handful of donors. This CDR3 has 15 residues. Trimming stripped 0 bases from V and 5 bases from J, with 15 bases between. CDR1 is SGDLS and CDR2 is YYNGEE in the germline V gene. Produced via immunoSEQ multiplex PCR; TCRdb's table is partial and in-frame only. The table includes 80,000 to 95,000 clones, approximately 97% detected once. The TCR was taken from a human donor in good health. The sample comprised T cells isolated from PBMCs. This chain connects TRBV9 to TRBJ2-7; TRBD2 is a possible D gene (6 bases). The CDR3 loop reads CASSVGGLSFHEQYF. As DNA, the CDR3 is TGTGCCAGCAGCGTAGGAGGACTAAGCTTTCACGAGCAGTACTTC.